These 13 T cell receptor beta chains were sequenced from one sample in a study of cytomegalovirus exposure and HLA in healthy donors. PCR amplification relied on 60 Vbeta primers (plus 13 Jbeta primers). TCRdb's table, derived via immunoSEQ multiplex PCR, lists solely in-frame clones and lacks some. The sample records tens of thousands of clones, approximately 70% being singletons. Source material: PBMCs. These receptors all stem from a male donor in good health and CMV-seropositive.

This rearrangement joins TRBV6-6 to TRBJ1-2; 7 bases agree with TRBD1. The CDR3 has 14 amino acids. The germline gives CDR1 MNHNY, CDR2 SVGAGI (reference sequence). V lost 5 bases and J lost 1; bases outside the gene matches: 4. This CDR3 reads CASSKGASNYGYTF. DNA of the CDR3: TGTGCCAGCAGTAAGGGGGCTAGTAACTATGGCTACACCTTC.

Only one count was recorded for this clone. The chain employs TRBV7-2 and TRBJ1-5; D not certain. The CDR3 consists of 13 residues. V lost 3 bases, J lost 1 base, and 4 bases lay in between. Germline V gene lookup returns CDR1 SGHTA and CDR2 FQGNSA. The CDR3: CASSLQSNQPQHF. The CDR3 DNA follows: TGTGCCAGCAGCTTGCAGAGCAATCAGCCCCAGCATTTT.

CDR3 protein: CASTLAGGPQETQYF. The CDR3 DNA reads as TGTGCCAGTACCCTAGCGGGGGGGCCCCAAGAGACCCAGTACTTC. The J gene is TRBJ2-5, the V gene TRBV19; 12 bases match TRBD2. Losses at the gene ends were 7 bases for V and 1 base for J; bases not matched to a gene: 4. The germline gives CDR1 LNHDA, CDR2 SQIVND (reference sequence). The CDR3 loop spans 15 amino acids.

The V and J genes are TRBV6-1 and TRBJ1-2; no definite D call. The CDR3 loop spans 13 amino acids. Germline V lookup: CDR1 MNHNS, CDR2 SASEGT. Between the trimmed V and J ends, which lost 2 bases and 10 bases, there was a span of 14 bases. The CDR3 sequence: CASSEYVSSSYTF. The CDR3 DNA sequence: TGTGCCAGCAGTGAATATGTGTCTAGTTCCTACACCTTC.

V and J are TRBV7-3 and TRBJ2-1, with 8 bases matching TRBD2. Losses at the gene ends were 5 bases for V and 6 bases for J; bases not matched to a gene: 12. This CDR3 contains 16 residues. Germline V gene sequence: CDR1 SGHTA, CDR2 FQGTGA. CDR3 DNA sequence: TGTGCCAGCAGCCCCAGGGGCCTAGCGGGTTCCAATGAGCAGTTCTTC. Encoded protein: CASSPRGLAGSNEQFF.

The chain has TRBV4-3 and TRBJ1-2; TRBD1 might be the D (5 bases). The CDR3 contains 14 residues. From germline, CDR1 is LGHNA and CDR2 YSLEER. Deletions cut 0 bases from V and 5 bases from J, with 10 bases between. The DNA for the CDR3 is TGCGCCAGCAGCCAAGATTGGCAGGGATATGGCTACACCTTC. Translated: CASSQDWQGYGYTF.

The J gene is TRBJ1-4, the V gene TRBV5-4; TRBD1 might be the D (6 bases). The V end was cut by 0 bases, the J end by 7 bases, with 13 bases between. This CDR3 comprises 15 residues. Germline loops: CDR1 SGHNT, CDR2 YYREEE (reference sequence). The CDR3 loop reads CASSLGGGAGEKLFF. The CDR3 DNA reads TGTGCCAGCAGCTTGGGGGGGGGCGCGGGTGAAAAACTGTTTTTT.

The genes are TRBV4-1 and TRBJ1-6, with TRBD1 matching 7 bases. There are 16 residues in the CDR3. Per germline, CDR1 MGHRA and CDR2 YSYEKL. With V trimmed by 1 base and J by 10 bases, 10 bases remained unmatched. DNA of the CDR3: TGCGCCAGCAGCCAAGGAGCCGACAGGGTGAGGTCACCCCTCCACTTT. It is translated as CASSQGADRVRSPLHF.

The V and J genes are TRBV7-3 and TRBJ2-2, with 8 bases lining up with TRBD2. Germline assignment: CDR1 SGHTA and CDR2 FQGTGA. This CDR3 region has 17 residues. Unmatched junction bases numbered 7, after V lost 0 bases and J lost 4 bases. The CDR3 sequence: CASSLTLGAGVTGELFF. The DNA of the CDR3 is TGTGCCAGCAGCTTAACGTTAGGAGCGGGGGTCACCGGGGAGCTGTTTTTT.

The CDR3 sequence: CASITGTSYEQYF. In nucleotides, the CDR3 is TGTGCCAGCATAACCGGGACTTCCTACGAGCAGTACTTC. This rearrangement joins TRBV2 to TRBJ2-7; D may be TRBD2 (6 bases). CDR1 and CDR2 (germline): SNHLY, FYNNEI. V was clipped by 7 bases and J by 1 base, with 11 bases between them. CDR3 length: 13 residues. The full variable domain, its missing parts supplied by reference TRBV2 and TRBJ2-7, is EPEVTQTPSHQVTQMGQEVILRCVPISNHLYFYWYRQILGQKVEFLVSFYNNEISEKSEIFDDQFSVERPDGSNFTLKIRSTKLEDSAMYFCASITGTSYEQYFGPGTRLTVT.

V is TRBV6-1 and J is TRBJ2-2; TRBD1 might be the D (6 bases). The germline gives CDR1 MNHNS, CDR2 SASEGT. V lost 6 bases, J lost 1 base, and 9 bases lay in between. The CDR3 totals 14 residues. CDR3 bases: TGTGCCAGCAGCAGGGACATGAACACCGGGGAGCTGTTTTTT. This sequence encodes CASSRDMNTGELFF.

The chain links TRBV10-2 to TRBJ1-5; TRBD1 is a possible D gene (6 bases). V was shortened by 2 bases and J by 7 bases, with 12 bases between the two germline ends. This CDR3 spans 14 amino acids. The V gene's germline CDR1 is WSHSY and CDR2 SAAADI. The CDR3 reads CASSETGLEQPQHF. The DNA for the CDR3 is TGCGCCAGCAGTGAGACAGGGCTAGAACAGCCCCAGCATTTT.

This chain joins TRBV4-1 and TRBJ1-6, with a possible D match to TRBD1 (6 bases). The CDR3 is made up of 15 amino acids. V lost 1 base and J lost 4, with 8 bases in between. Germline V gives CDR1 MGHRA, CDR2 YSYEKL. DNA of the CDR3: TGCGCCAGCAGCCAAGGGCAGGGGTATAATTCACCCCTCCACTTT. Translated, it gives CASSQGQGYNSPLHF.